This T cell receptor (beta chain) was sequenced for a study of T cell responses to AZD1222 COVID-19 vaccine. Regarding this clone: No antigen is known for it.

Generated by immunoSEQ multiplex PCR, the TCRdb table keeps only in-frame clones and is missing some. This table holds approximately 100,000 clones, about nine tenths found once. Study-level results: Epitopes outside B.1.351 and B.1.1.7 mutated regions reportedly drew nearly half of spike TCRs. Clonal diversity may have been underestimated in mostly white British donors.

V was cut by 2 bases and J by 8 bases, with 10 bases left in between. CDR1 and CDR2 (germline): SGHKS, YYEKEE (reference sequence). The CDR3 has 13 amino acids. The chain employs TRBV5-5 and TRBJ1-4; no firm D call. Sequencing used peripheral blood, obtained on day 0 of AZD1222 vaccination. This TCR came from an adult in good health. As DNA, the CDR3 is TGTGCCAGCAGCTTACAAGGTCGGGAAAAACTGTTTTTT. Its translation: CASSLQGREKLFF.